This TCR beta chain is from a study of T cells in localized non-small cell lung cancer. Germline assignment: CDR1 MGHRA and CDR2 YSYEKL. V shed 1 base and J 0 bases; nucleotides not matched to a gene: 2. The CDR3 sequence is 15 residues long. Using immunoSEQ multiplex PCR, the repertoire was profiled, and TCRdb retains in-frame clones only, with some absent. This table holds 100,000 to 150,000 clones, more than 70% found once. The chain combines TRBV4-1 with TRBJ2-7; 8 nucleotides line up with TRBD2. Material: peripheral blood, obtained before any cancer treatment. This receptor was taken from an older female donor with stage I lung adenocarcinoma. The CDR3 DNA sequence: TGCGCCAGCAGCCAAGTGGGACTAGGCTCCTACGAGCAGTACTTC. Amino acids: CASSQVGLGSYEQYF.